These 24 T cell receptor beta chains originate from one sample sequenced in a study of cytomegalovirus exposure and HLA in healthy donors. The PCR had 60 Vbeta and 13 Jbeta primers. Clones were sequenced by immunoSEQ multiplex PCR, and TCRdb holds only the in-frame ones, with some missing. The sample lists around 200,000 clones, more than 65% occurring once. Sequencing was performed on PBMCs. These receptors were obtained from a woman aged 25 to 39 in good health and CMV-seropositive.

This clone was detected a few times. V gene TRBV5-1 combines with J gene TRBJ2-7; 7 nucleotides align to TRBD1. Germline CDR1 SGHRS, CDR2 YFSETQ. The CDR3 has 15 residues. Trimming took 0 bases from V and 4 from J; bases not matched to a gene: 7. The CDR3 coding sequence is TGCGCCAGCAGCTTGGATTTAGGGGGCAGATACGAGCAGTACTTC. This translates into CASSLDLGGRYEQYF.

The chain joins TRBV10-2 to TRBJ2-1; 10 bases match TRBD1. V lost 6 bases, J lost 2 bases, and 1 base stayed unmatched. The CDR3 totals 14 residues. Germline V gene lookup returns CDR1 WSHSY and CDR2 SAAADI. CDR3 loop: CASSGQGAYNEQFF. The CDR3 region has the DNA TGCGCCAGCAGCGGACAGGGGGCCTACAATGAGCAGTTCTTC.

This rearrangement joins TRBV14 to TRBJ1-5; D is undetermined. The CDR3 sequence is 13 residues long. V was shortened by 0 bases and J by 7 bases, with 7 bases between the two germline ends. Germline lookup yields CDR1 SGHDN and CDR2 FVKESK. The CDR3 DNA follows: TGTGCCAGCAGCCAAGATCACAGACAGCCCCAGCATTTT. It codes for CASSQDHRQPQHF. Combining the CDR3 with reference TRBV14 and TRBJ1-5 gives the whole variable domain EAGVTQFPSHSVIEKGQTVTLRCDPISGHDNLYWYRRVMGKEIKFLLHFVKESKQDESGMPNNRFLAERTGGTYSTLKVQPAELEDSGVYFCASSQDHRQPQHFGDGTRLSIL.

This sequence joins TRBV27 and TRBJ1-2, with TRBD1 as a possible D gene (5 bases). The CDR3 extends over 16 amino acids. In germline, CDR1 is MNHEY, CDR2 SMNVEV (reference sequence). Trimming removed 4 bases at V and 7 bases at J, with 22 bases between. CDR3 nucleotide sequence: TGTGCCAGCAGTTCGACCTTATCGGAGGGGACTGGTGGCTACACCTTC. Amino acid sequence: CASSSTLSEGTGGYTF.

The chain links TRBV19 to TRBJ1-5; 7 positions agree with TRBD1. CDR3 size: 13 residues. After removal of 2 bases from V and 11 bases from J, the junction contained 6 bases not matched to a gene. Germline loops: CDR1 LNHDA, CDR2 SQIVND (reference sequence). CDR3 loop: CASSIIGDSAQHF. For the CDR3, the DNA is TGTGCCAGTAGTATAATCGGGGACAGTGCCCAGCATTTT.

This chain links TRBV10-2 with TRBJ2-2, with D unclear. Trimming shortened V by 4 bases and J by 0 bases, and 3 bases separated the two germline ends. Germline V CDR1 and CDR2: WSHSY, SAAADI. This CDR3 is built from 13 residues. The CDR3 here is CASSGTNTGELFF. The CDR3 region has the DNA TGCGCCAGCAGTGGTACGAACACCGGGGAGCTGTTTTTT.

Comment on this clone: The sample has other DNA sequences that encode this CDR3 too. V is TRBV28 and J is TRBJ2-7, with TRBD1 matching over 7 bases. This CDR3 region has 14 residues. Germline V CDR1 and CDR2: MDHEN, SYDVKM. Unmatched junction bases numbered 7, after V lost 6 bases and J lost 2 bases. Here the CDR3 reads CASRPSGTAYEQYF. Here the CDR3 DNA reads TGTGCCAGCAGACCGTCCGGGACAGCCTACGAGCAGTACTTC.

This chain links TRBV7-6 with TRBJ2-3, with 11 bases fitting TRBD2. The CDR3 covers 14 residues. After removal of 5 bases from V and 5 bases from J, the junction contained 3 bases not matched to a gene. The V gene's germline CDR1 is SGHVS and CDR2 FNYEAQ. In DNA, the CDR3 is TGTGCCAGCAGCCCCGGACTAGCGGGAGATACGCAGTATTTT. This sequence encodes CASSPGLAGDTQYF.

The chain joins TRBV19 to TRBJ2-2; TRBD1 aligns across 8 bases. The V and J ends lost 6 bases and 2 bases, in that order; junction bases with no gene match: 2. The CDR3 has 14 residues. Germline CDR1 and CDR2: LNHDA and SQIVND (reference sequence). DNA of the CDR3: TGTGCCAGTAGGACAGGGGATAACACCGGGGAGCTGTTTTTT. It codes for CASRTGDNTGELFF.

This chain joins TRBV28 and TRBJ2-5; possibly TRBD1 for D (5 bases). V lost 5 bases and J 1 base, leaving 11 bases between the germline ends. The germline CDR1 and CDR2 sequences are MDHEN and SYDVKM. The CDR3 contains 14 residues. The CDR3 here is CASSPGYFQETQYF. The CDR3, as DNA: TGTGCCAGCAGTCCAGGGTATTTCCAAGAGACCCAGTACTTC. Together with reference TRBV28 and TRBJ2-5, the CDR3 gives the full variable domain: DVKVTQSSRYLVKRTGEKVFLECVQDMDHENMFWYRQDPGLGLRLIYFSYDVKMKEKGDIPEGYSVSREKKERFSLILESASTNQTSMYLCASSPGYFQETQYFGPGTRLLVL.

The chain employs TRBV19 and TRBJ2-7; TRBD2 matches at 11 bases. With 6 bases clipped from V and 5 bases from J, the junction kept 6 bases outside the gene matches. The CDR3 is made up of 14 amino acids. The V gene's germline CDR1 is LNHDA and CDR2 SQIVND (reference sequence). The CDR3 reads CASSIGTSGNEQYF. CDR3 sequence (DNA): TGTGCCAGTAGCATCGGGACTAGCGGAAACGAGCAGTACTTC.

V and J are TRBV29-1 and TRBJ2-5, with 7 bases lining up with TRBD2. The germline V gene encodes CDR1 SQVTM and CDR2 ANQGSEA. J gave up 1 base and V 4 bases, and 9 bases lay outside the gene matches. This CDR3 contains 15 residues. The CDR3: CSVGGGLGGQETQYF. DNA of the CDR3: TGCAGCGTTGGGGGGGGTTTGGGGGGCCAAGAGACCCAGTACTTC.

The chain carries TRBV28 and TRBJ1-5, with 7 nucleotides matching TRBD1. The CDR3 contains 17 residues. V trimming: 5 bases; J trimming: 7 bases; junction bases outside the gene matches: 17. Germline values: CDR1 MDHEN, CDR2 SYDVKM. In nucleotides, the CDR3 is TGTGCCAGCAGTCCCTTTCCGACAGGGAAGGCAGGGCAGCCCCAGCATTTT. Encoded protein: CASSPFPTGKAGQPQHF.

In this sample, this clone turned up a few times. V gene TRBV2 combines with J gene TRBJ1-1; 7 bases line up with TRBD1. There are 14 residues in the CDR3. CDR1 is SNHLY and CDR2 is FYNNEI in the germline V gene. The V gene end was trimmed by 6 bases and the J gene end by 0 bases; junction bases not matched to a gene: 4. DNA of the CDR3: TGTGCCAGCAGCGCGGGACAGCTGAACACTGAAGCTTTCTTT. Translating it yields CASSAGQLNTEAFF.

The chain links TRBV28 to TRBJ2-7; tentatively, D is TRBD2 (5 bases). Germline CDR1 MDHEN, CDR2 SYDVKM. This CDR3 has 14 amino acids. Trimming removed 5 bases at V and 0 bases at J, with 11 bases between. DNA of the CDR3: TGTGCCAGCAGTCTGAAGCGGAGCTCCTACGAGCAGTACTTC. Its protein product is CASSLKRSSYEQYF.

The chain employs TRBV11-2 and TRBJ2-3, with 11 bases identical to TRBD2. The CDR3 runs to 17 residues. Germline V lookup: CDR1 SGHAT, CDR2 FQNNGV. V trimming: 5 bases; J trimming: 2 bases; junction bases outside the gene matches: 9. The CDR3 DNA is TGTGCCAGCAGCCGTCGGGGACTAGCGGTCCCCACAGATACGCAGTATTTT. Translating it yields CASSRRGLAVPTDTQYF.

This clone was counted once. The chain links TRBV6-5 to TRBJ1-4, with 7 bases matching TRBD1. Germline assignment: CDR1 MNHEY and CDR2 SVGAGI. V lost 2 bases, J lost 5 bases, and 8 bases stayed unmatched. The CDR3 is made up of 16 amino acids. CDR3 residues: CASSYGGGGGNEKLFF. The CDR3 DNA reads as TGTGCCAGCAGTTACGGAGGGGGCGGAGGGAATGAAAAACTGTTTTTT.

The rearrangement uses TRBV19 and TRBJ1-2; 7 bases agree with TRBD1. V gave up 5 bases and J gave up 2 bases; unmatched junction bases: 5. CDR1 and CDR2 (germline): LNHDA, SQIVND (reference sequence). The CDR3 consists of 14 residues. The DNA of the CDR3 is TGTGCCAGTAGTTGGACAGGTTCCAACTATGGCTACACCTTC. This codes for CASSWTGSNYGYTF.

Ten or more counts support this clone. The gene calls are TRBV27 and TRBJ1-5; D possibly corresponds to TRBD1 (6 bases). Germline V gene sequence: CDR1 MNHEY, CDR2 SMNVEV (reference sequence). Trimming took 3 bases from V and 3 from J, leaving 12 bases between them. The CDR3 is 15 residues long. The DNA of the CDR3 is TGTGCCAGCAGTTTGACGAACAGGGTCAATCAGCCCCAGCATTTT. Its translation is CASSLTNRVNQPQHF.

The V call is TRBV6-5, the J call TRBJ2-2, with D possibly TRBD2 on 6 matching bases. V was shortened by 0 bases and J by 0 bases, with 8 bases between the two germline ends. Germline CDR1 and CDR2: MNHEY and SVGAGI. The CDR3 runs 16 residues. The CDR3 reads CASSYSSGANTGELFF. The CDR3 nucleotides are TGTGCCAGCAGTTACTCTAGCGGAGCGAACACCGGGGAGCTGTTTTTT.

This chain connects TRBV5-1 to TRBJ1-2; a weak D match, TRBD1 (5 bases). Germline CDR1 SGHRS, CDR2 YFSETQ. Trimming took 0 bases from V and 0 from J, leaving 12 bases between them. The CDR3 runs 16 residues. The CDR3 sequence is CASSLGRRASNYGYTF. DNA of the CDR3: TGCGCCAGCAGCTTGGGCCGCAGGGCGTCTAACTATGGCTACACCTTC.

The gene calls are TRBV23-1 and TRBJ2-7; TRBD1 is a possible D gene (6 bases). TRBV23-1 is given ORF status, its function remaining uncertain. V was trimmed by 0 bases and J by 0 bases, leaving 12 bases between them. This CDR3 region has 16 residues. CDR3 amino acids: CASSQSPQGHSYEQYF. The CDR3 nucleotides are TGCGCCAGCAGTCAATCGCCACAGGGCCACTCCTACGAGCAGTACTTC.

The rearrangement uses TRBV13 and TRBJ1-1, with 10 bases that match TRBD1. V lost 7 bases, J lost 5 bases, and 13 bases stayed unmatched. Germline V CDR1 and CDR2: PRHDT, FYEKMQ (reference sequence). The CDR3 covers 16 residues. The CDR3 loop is CASTGTGASWLTEAFF. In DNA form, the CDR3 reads TGTGCCAGCACCGGGACAGGGGCTTCGTGGTTGACTGAAGCTTTCTTT.

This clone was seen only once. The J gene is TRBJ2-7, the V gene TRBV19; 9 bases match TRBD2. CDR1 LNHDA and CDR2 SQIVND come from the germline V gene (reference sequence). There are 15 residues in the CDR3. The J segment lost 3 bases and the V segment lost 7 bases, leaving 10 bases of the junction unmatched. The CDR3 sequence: CASTMSLAGHYEQYF. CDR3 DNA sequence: TGTGCCAGTACCATGAGTCTAGCGGGGCACTACGAGCAGTACTTC.